These T cell receptor beta chains were read from a single sample in a study of cytomegalovirus exposure and HLA in healthy donors. The repertoire was sequenced with immunoSEQ multiplex PCR; TCRdb's copy has only in-frame clones and lacks some. The sample carries about 190,000 clones, about four fifths recorded once. The sequencing input was PBMCs. These receptor sequences come from a woman in her twenties or thirties in good health and CMV-seropositive. CDR3s include the opening cysteine and the closing phenylalanine or tryptophan.

CASSDLVIGSAQSANTEAFF | TRBJ1-1 | TRBV2
CASSLDRGQQPQHF | TRBJ1-5 | TRBV7-2
CASSQDQASYSPLHF | TRBJ1-6 | TRBV4-1
CASSADSSYNEQFF | TRBJ2-1 | TRBV5-1
CASSKTPDGTDTQYF | TRBJ2-3 | TRBV7-9
CASSEINAAGYTF | TRBJ1-2 | TRBV9
CASSLGTSQETQYF | TRBJ2-5 | TRBV5-4
CASSFGLQGNQPQHF | TRBJ1-5 | TRBV19
CASLGLVTLNEQFF | TRBJ2-1 | TRBV5-6
CASSLGTSGSLSYEQYF | TRBJ2-7 | TRBV5-1
CASRLAGQGFGYTF | TRBJ1-2 | TRBV28
CASSDSGQTYEQYF | TRBJ2-7 | TRBV6-1
CASSSGGRSGNTIYF | TRBJ1-3 | TRBV7-9
CSVSGRQEFGYGYTF | TRBJ1-2 | TRBV29-1
CASSVVGGSTGELFF | TRBJ2-2 | TRBV9
CAISGPDTQYF | TRBJ2-3 | TRBV10-3
CASSSDPRGRIEKLFF | TRBJ1-4 | TRBV27
CASSSIRDEQYF | TRBJ2-7 | TRBV5-1
CASSFELVGEQFF | TRBJ2-1 | TRBV28
CASRSRDTTLGELFF | TRBJ2-2 | TRBV5-4
CASRPRGLADTDTQYF | TRBJ2-3 | TRBV2
CASSLKAGDTQYF | TRBJ2-3 | TRBV7-9
CASSWTGGPGANVLTF | TRBJ2-6 | TRBV27
CASSYSGSGSSYEQYF | TRBJ2-7 | TRBV2
CASSLPPGELFF | TRBJ2-2 | TRBV19
CASSTSVGKNIQYF | TRBJ2-4 | TRBV6-5
CATDPGRGTYNSPLHF | TRBJ1-6 | TRBV10-3
CASRPRGQGAYNEQFF | TRBJ2-1 | TRBV28
CASSSKVGLWGYGYTF | TRBJ1-2 | TRBV21-1
CASSLGPSGNPYEQYF | TRBJ2-7 | TRBV7-2
CASSLGGRSSSYNEQFF | TRBJ2-1 | TRBV5-1
CASRRDSTGELFF | TRBJ2-2 | TRBV6-5